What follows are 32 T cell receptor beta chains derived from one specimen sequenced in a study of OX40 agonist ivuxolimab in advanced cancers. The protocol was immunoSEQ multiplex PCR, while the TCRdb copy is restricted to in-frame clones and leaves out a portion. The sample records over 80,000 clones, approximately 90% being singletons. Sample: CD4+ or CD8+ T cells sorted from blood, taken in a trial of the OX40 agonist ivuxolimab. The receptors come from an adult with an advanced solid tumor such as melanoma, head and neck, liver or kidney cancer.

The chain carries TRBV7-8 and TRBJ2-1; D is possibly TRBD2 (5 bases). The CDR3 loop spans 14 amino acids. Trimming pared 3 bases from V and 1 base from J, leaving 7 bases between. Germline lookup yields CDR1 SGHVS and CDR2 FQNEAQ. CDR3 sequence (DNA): TGTGCCAGCAGCTTCCTAGCTTCCTACAATGAGCAGTTCTTC. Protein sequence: CASSFLASYNEQFF.

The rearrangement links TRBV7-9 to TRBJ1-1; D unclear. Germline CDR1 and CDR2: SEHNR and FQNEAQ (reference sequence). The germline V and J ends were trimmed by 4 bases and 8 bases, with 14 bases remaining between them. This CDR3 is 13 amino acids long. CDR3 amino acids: CASSSQVYGEAFF. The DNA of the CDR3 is TGTGCCAGCAGCTCCCAGGTTTATGGGGAAGCTTTCTTT.

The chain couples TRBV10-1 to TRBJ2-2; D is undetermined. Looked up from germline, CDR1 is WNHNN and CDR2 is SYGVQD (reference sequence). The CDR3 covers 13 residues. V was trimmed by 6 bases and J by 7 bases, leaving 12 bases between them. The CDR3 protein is CASSRALGGELFF. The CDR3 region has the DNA TGCGCCAGCAGCCGGGCCCTTGGCGGGGAGCTGTTTTTT.

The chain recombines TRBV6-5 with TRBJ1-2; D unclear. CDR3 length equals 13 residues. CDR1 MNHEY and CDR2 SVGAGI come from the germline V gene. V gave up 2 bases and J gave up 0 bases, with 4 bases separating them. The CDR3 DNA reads TGTGCCAGCAGTTACGACGCTAACTATGGCTACACCTTC. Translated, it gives CASSYDANYGYTF.

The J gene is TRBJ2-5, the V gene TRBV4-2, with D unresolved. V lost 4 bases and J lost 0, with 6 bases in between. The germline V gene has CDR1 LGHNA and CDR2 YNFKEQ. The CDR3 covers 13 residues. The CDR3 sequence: CASSPTDQETQYF. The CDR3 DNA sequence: TGTGCCAGCAGCCCAACGGACCAAGAGACCCAGTACTTC.

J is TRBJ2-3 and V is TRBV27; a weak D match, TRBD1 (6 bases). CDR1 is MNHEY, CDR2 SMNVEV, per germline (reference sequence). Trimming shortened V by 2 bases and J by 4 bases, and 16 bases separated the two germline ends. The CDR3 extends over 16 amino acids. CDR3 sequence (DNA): TGTGCCAGCAGTTTAAGGGGCAGGGGCTCGCCAGATACGCAGTATTTT. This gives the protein CASSLRGRGSPDTQYF.

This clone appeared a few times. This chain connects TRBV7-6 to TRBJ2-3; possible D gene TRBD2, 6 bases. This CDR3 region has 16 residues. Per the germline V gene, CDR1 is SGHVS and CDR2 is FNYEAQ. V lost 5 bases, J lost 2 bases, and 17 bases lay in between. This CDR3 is CASSPFRGGNTDTQYF. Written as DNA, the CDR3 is TGTGCCAGCAGCCCCTTTCGGGGCGGGAACACAGATACGCAGTATTTT.

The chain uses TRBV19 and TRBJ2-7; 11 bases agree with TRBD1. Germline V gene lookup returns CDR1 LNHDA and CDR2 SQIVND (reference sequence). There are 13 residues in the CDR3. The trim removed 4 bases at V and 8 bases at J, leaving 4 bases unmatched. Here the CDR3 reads CASSTGQGGKQYV. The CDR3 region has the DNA TGTGCCAGTAGTACGGGACAGGGGGGCAAGCAGTACGTC.

The CDR3 DNA reads TGTGCCAGCAGCCGAATTACGGGATCCTACGAGCAGTACTTC. It yields the protein CASSRITGSYEQYF. The chain combines TRBV11-2 with TRBJ2-7; D is possibly TRBD2 (5 bases). Between the trimmed V and J ends, which lost 5 bases and 1 base, there was a span of 12 bases. CDR1 is SGHAT, CDR2 FQNNGV, per germline. The CDR3 length is 14 residues.

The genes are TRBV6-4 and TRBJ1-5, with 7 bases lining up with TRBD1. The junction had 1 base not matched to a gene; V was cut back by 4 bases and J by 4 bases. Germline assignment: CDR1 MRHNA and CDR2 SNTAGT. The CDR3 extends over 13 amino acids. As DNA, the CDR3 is TGTGCCAGCAGTGGGGACAGTAATCAGCCCCAGCATTTT. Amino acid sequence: CASSGDSNQPQHF.

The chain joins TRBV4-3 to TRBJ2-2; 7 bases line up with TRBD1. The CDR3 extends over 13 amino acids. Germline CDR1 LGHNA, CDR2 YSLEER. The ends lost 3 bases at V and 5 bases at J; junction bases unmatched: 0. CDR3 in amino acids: CASSHRGTGELFF. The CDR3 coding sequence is TGCGCCAGCAGCCACAGGGGGACCGGGGAGCTGTTTTTT.

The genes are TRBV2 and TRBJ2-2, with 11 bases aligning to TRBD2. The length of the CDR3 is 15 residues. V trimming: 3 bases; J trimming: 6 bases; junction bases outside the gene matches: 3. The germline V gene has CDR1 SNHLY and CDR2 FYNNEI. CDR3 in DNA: TGTGCCAGCAGTGAGTTTAGCGGGAGGGCCGGGGAGCTGTTTTTT. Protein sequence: CASSEFSGRAGELFF.

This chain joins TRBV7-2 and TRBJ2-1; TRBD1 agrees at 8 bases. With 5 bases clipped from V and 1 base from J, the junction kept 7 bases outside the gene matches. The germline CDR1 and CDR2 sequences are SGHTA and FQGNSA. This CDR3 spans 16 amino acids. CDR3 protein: CASSPQGAGSYNEQFF. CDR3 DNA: TGTGCCAGCAGCCCTCAGGGGGCAGGATCCTACAATGAGCAGTTCTTC.

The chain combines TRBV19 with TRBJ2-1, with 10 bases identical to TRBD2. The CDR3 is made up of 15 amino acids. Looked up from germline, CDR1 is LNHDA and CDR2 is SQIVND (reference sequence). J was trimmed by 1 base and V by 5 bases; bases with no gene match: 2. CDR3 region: CASSLLAGSYNEQFF. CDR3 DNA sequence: TGTGCCAGTAGTCTACTAGCGGGATCCTACAATGAGCAGTTCTTC. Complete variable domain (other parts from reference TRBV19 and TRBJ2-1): DGGITQSPKYLFRKEGQNVTLSCEQNLNHDAMYWYRQDPGQGLRLIYYSQIVNDFQKGDIAEGYSVSREKKESFPLTVTSAQKNPTAFYLCASSLLAGSYNEQFFGPGTRLTVL.

The CDR3 is CASGGANEQFF. Written as DNA, the CDR3 is TGCGCCAGCGGGGGGGCGAATGAGCAGTTCTTC. The chain couples TRBV10-2 to TRBJ2-1; TRBD2 is a possible D gene (7 bases). CDR3 length: 11 amino acids. Germline loops: CDR1 WSHSY, CDR2 SAAADI. Deletions cut 8 bases from V and 7 bases from J, with 9 bases between.

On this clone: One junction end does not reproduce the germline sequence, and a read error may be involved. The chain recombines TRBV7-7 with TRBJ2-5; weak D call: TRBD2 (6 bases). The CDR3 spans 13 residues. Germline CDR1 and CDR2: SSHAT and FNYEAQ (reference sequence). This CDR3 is CASSRDFKETQYF. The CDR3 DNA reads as TGTGCTAGCAGCCGGGACTTTAAAGAGACCCAGTACTTC. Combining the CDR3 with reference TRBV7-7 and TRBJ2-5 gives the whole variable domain GAGVSQSPRYKVTKRGQDVTLRCDPISSHATLYWYQQALGQGPEFLTYFNYEAQPDKSGLPSDRFSAERPEGSISTLTIQRTEQRDSAMYRCASSRDFKETQYFGPGTRLLVL.

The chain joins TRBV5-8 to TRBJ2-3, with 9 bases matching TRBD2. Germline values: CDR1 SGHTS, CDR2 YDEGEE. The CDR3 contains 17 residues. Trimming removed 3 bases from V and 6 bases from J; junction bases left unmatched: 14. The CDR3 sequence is CASSSWWASGIGDTQYF. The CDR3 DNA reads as TGTGCCAGCAGCTCCTGGTGGGCTAGCGGGATAGGGGATACGCAGTATTTT.

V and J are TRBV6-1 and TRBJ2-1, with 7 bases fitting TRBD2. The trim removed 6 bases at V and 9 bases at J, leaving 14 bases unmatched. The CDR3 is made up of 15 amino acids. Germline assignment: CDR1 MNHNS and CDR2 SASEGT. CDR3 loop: CASRVFAGEVAEQFF. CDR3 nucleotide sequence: TGTGCCAGCAGAGTCTTTGCGGGAGAGGTGGCTGAGCAGTTCTTC.

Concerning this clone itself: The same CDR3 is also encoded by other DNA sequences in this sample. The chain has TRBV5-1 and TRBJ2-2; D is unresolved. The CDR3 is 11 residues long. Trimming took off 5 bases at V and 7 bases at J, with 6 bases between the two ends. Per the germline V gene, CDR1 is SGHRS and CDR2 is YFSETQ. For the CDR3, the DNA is TGCGCCAGCAGAGGTGACGGGGAGCTGTTTTTT. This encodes CASRGDGELFF. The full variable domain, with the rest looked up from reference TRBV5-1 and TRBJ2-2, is KAGVTQTPRYLIKTRGQQVTLSCSPISGHRSVSWYQQTPGQGLQFLFEYFSETQRNKGNFPGRFSGRQFSNSRSEMNVSTLELGDSALYLCASRGDGELFFGEGSRLTVL.

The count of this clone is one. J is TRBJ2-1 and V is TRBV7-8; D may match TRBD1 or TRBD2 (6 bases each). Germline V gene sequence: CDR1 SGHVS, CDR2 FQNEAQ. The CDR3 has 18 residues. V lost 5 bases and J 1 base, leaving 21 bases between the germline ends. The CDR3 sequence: CASSAGWNREVSYNEQFF. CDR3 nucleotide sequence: TGTGCCAGCAGCGCGGGGTGGAACAGGGAGGTATCCTACAATGAGCAGTTCTTC.

CDR3 in amino acids: CASSLSPAGRYNEQFF. The CDR3 nucleotides are TGTGCCAGCAGTTTATCGCCAGCGGGGAGGTACAATGAGCAGTTCTTC. This sequence joins TRBV27 and TRBJ2-1, with 7 positions matching TRBD2. After removal of 0 bases from V and 4 bases from J, the junction contained 6 bases not matched to a gene. The CDR3 runs to 16 residues. CDR1 MNHEY and CDR2 SMNVEV come from the germline V gene (reference sequence).

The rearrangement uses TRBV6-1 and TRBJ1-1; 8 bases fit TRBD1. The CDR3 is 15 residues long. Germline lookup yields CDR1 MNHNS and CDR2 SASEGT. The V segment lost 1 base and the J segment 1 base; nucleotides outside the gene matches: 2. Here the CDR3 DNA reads TGTGCCAGCAGTGAAGTTGGGACAGGGAACACTGAAGCTTTCTTT. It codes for CASSEVGTGNTEAFF.

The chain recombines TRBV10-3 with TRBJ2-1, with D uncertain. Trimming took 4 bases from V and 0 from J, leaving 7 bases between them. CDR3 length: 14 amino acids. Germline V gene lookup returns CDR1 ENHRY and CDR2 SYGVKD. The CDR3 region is CAISGVDSYNEQFF. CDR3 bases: TGTGCCATCAGTGGGGTGGACTCCTACAATGAGCAGTTCTTC.

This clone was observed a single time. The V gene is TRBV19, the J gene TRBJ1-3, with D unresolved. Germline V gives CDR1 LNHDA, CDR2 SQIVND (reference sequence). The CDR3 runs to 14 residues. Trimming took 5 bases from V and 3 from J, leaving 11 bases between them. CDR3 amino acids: CASSGGGFGNTIYF. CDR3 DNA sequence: TGTGCCAGTAGTGGCGGCGGATTTGGAAACACCATATATTTT.

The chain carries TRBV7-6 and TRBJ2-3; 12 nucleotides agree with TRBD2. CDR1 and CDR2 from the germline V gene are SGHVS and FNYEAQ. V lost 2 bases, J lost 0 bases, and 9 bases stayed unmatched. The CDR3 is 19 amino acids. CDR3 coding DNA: TGTGCCAGCAGCTTACTGCCGACTAGCGGGAGTACTAGCACAGATACGCAGTATTTT. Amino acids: CASSLLPTSGSTSTDTQYF. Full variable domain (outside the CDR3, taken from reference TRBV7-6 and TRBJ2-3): GAGVSQSPRYKVTKRGQDVALRCDPISGHVSLYWYRQALGQGPEFLTYFNYEAQQDKSGLPNDRFSAERPEGSISTLTIQRTEQRDSAMYRCASSLLPTSGSTSTDTQYFGPGTRLTVL.

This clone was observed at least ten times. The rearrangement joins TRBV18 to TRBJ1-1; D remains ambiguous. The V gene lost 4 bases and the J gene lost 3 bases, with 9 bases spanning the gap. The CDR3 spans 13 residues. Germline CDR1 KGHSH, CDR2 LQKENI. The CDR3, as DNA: TGTGCCAGCTCACGTAGCTGGGACACTGAAGCTTTCTTT. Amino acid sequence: CASSRSWDTEAFF.

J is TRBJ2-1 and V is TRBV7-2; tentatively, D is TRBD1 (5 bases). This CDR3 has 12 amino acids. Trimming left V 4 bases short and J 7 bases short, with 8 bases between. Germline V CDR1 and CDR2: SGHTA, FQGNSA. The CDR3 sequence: CASSYQGNEQFF. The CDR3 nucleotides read TGTGCCAGCAGCTATCAGGGTAATGAGCAGTTCTTC.

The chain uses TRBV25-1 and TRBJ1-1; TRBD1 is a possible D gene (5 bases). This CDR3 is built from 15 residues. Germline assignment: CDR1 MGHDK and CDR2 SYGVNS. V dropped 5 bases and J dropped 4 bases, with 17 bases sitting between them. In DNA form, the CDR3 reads TGTGCCAGCAGTCCAGAAGGAACTGGGACCACTGAAGCTTTCTTT. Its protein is CASSPEGTGTTEAFF.

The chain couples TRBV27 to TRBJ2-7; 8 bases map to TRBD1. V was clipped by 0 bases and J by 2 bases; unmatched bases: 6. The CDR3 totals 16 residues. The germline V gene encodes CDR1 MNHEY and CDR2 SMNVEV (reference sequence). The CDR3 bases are TGTGCCAGCAGTTTATCGGGGGCAGGGGGCACCTACGAGCAGTACTTC. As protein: CASSLSGAGGTYEQYF.

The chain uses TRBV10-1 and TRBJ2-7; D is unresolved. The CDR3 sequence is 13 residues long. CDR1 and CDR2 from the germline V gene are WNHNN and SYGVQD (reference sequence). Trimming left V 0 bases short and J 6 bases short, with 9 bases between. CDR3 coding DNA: TGCGCCAGCAGTGAGTCGAAGGGAAGCGAGCAGTACGTC. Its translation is CASSESKGSEQYV.

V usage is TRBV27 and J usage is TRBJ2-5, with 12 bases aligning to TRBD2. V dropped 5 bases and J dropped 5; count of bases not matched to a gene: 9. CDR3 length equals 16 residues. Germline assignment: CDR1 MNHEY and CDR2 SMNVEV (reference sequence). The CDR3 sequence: CASSQLAGGRWETQYF. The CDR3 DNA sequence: TGTGCCAGCAGTCAGCTAGCGGGAGGGCGGTGGGAGACCCAGTACTTC.

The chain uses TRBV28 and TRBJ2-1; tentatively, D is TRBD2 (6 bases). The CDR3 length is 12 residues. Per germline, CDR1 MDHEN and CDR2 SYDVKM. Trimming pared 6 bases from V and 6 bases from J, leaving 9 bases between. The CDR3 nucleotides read TGTGCCAGCAGCCTAGCGCGCAATGAGCAGTTCTTC. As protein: CASSLARNEQFF.